Presented here are 24 T cell receptor beta chains from one specimen sequenced in a study of cytotoxic CD8 clonotypes in ibrutinib-treated CLL. TCRdb's table, derived via immunoSEQ multiplex PCR, lists solely in-frame clones and lacks some. The sample includes some 130,000 clones, roughly 88% seen only once; the top ten take approximately 2%. The sequencing here drew on PBMCs, taken after 24 months of ibrutinib treatment. The receptor source for this set is a human donor with chronic lymphocytic leukemia.

V and J are TRBV2 and TRBJ1-5; D not resolved. V was shortened by 1 base and J by 3 bases, with 13 bases between the two germline ends. The CDR3 runs 16 residues. The germline CDR1 and CDR2 sequences are SNHLY and FYNNEI. DNA for the CDR3: TGTGCCAGCAGTGAAGGATTCGTGCCTGCCAATCAGCCCCAGCATTTT. Translation gives CASSEGFVPANQPQHF.

This clone was seen a handful of times. This chain links TRBV6-5 with TRBJ1-2; 7 bases line up with TRBD1. With 1 base clipped from V and 2 bases from J, the junction kept 4 bases outside the gene matches. From germline, CDR1 is MNHEY and CDR2 SVGAGI. This CDR3 spans 15 amino acids. The CDR3 loop reads CASSYFKGQNYGYTF. In nucleotides, the CDR3 is TGTGCCAGCAGTTACTTTAAGGGACAGAACTATGGCTACACCTTC.

V usage is TRBV5-1 and J usage is TRBJ2-3; weak D call: TRBD1 (6 bases). With 4 bases removed from V and 2 bases from J, the gap between germline ends came to 17 bases. This CDR3 spans 16 amino acids. Germline CDR1 SGHRS, CDR2 YFSETQ. CDR3 amino acids: CASSLGHVLNTDTQYF. The DNA of the CDR3 is TGCGCCAGCAGCCTGGGACACGTACTCAACACAGATACGCAGTATTTT.

V usage is TRBV12-5 and J usage is TRBJ2-5, with unresolved D. V dropped 7 bases and J dropped 4 bases, with 10 bases sitting between them. There are 12 residues in the CDR3. Per germline, CDR1 LGHNT and CDR2 FRNRAP. CDR3 coding DNA: TGTGCTAGTGCCCTAGATGGAGAGACCCAGTACTTC. Residues: CASALDGETQYF.

This clone was found a few times. The chain recombines TRBV28 with TRBJ2-7; D is possibly TRBD1 (6 bases). Germline CDR1 reads MDHEN; CDR2 reads SYDVKM. The V end was cut by 4 bases, the J end by 0 bases, with 10 bases between. This CDR3 has 14 amino acids. CDR3 protein: CASSSTGYSYEQYF. The CDR3, as DNA: TGTGCCAGCAGTTCGACAGGTTACTCCTACGAGCAGTACTTC.

This chain's CDR3 is CAISGTTGNTGELFF. The CDR3 DNA sequence: TGTGCCATCAGCGGGACGACAGGAAACACCGGGGAGCTGTTTTTT. The rearrangement uses TRBV10-3 and TRBJ2-2; D possibly corresponds to TRBD1 (6 bases). The CDR3 loop spans 15 amino acids. CDR1 and CDR2 (germline): ENHRY, SYGVKD. V was trimmed by 6 bases and J by 2 bases, leaving 13 bases between them.

The V gene is TRBV28, the J gene TRBJ1-2; 8 nucleotides match TRBD1. CDR3 length: 15 residues. V gave up 3 bases and J gave up 7 bases; unmatched junction bases: 10. Germline V gives CDR1 MDHEN, CDR2 SYDVKM. This CDR3 reads CASSLQGALGVGYTF. The DNA for the CDR3 is TGTGCCAGCAGTTTGCAGGGGGCGCTTGGTGTTGGCTACACCTTC.

This chain joins TRBV28 and TRBJ2-7; weak D call: TRBD2 (5 bases). This CDR3 region has 15 residues. The V end was cut by 2 bases, the J end by 3 bases, with 14 bases between. Germline V gene lookup returns CDR1 MDHEN and CDR2 SYDVKM. As DNA, the CDR3 is TGTGCCAGCAGTTTAGGGGTCGAGGGTTTCTACGAGCAGTACTTC. Its translation is CASSLGVEGFYEQYF.

The chain couples TRBV5-1 to TRBJ2-2; no clear D. V was trimmed by 0 bases and J by 4 bases, leaving 4 bases between them. The CDR3 contains 13 residues. Germline assignment: CDR1 SGHRS and CDR2 YFSETQ. The CDR3 protein is CASSLVLTGELFF. CDR3 nucleotides: TGCGCCAGCAGCTTGGTTCTCACCGGGGAGCTGTTTTTT.

The V call is TRBV7-9, the J call TRBJ2-3; D gene uncertain. The V end was cut by 1 base, the J end by 6 bases, with 14 bases between. From germline, CDR1 is SEHNR and CDR2 FQNEAQ (reference sequence). This CDR3 comprises 15 residues. The CDR3 DNA reads as TGTGCCAGCAGCTTAGTAGGTGATCTCGGGGATACGCAGTATTTT. It yields the protein CASSLVGDLGDTQYF. Using reference TRBV7-9 and TRBJ2-3 for the parts outside the CDR3, the full variable domain is DTGVSQNPRHKITKRGQNVTFRCDPISEHNRLYWYRQTLGQGPEFLTYFQNEAQLEKSRLLSDRFSAERPKGSFSTLEIQRTEQGDSAMYLCASSLVGDLGDTQYFGPGTRLTVL.

The rearrangement uses TRBV19 and TRBJ2-1, with a tentative D call TRBD1 (5 bases). The V end lost 0 bases, the J end lost 0 bases, and 9 bases lay between the germline ends. Germline V gene data show CDR1 as LNHDA and CDR2 as SQIVND (reference sequence). This CDR3 comprises 16 residues. Written as DNA, the CDR3 is TGTGCCAGTAGTATAGAAGGACAAGGCTCCTACAATGAGCAGTTCTTC. Translating it yields CASSIEGQGSYNEQFF. Full variable domain (missing parts from reference TRBV19 and TRBJ2-1): DGGITQSPKYLFRKEGQNVTLSCEQNLNHDAMYWYRQDPGQGLRLIYYSQIVNDFQKGDIAEGYSVSREKKESFPLTVTSAQKNPTAFYLCASSIEGQGSYNEQFFGPGTRLTVL.

V is TRBV30 and J is TRBJ1-1, with 7 bases identical to TRBD1. The CDR3 is made up of 16 amino acids. CDR1 is GTSNPN and CDR2 is SVGIG in the germline V gene (reference sequence). V lost 4 bases, J lost 1 base, and 12 bases stayed unmatched. The DNA for the CDR3 is TGTGCCTGGAATCGCGGGGAGGGACAGAAGAACACTGAAGCTTTCTTT. Amino acid sequence: CAWNRGEGQKNTEAFF.

The rearrangement joins TRBV4-1 to TRBJ2-7, with 8 bases fitting TRBD2. CDR1 and CDR2 from the germline V gene are MGHRA and YSYEKL. This CDR3 has 16 amino acids. After removal of 2 bases from V and 3 bases from J, the junction contained 9 bases not matched to a gene. CDR3 loop: CASSQSPGGGNYEQYF. In DNA, the CDR3 is TGCGCCAGCAGCCAATCCCCCGGGGGGGGAAACTACGAGCAGTACTTC.

The V and J genes are TRBV19 and TRBJ2-3; D is uncertain. The CDR3 extends over 13 amino acids. V dropped 7 bases and J dropped 4 bases, with 12 bases sitting between them. Germline loops: CDR1 LNHDA, CDR2 SQIVND (reference sequence). The CDR3 region is CASKVGMADTQYF. DNA of the CDR3: TGTGCCAGTAAGGTCGGTATGGCAGATACGCAGTATTTT.

Notes on this clone: The junction does not match germline at one end; this may be a read error. The chain recombines TRBV5-1 with TRBJ2-7; D gene ambiguous. The CDR3 totals 8 residues. The germline V gene has CDR1 SGHRS and CDR2 YFSETQ. The CDR3 is CASSLLGF. CDR3 DNA: TGCGCCAGCAGCTTACTCGGCTTC. Full variable domain (missing parts from reference TRBV5-1 and TRBJ2-7): KAGVTQTPRYLIKTRGQQVTLSCSPISGHRSVSWYQQTPGQGLQFLFEYFSETQRNKGNFPGRFSGRQFSNSRSEMNVSTLELGDSALYLCASSLLGFGPGTRLTVT.

As for this clone: A much bigger clone sits one base away, suggesting this may be a read error. The same CDR3 also results from other DNA sequences found in this sample. The rearrangement joins TRBV7-6 to TRBJ1-1; D perhaps matches TRBD1 (5 bases). The germline gives CDR1 SGHVS, CDR2 FNYEAQ. This CDR3 region has 13 residues. The ends were cut back, 5 bases at V and 1 base at J, with 8 bases in the middle. The CDR3 DNA sequence: TGTGCCAGCAGCCGCGACAGGAACACTGAAGCTTTCTTT. This encodes CASSRDRNTEAFF. Together with reference TRBV7-6 and TRBJ1-1, the CDR3 gives the full variable domain: GAGVSQSPRYKVTKRGQDVALRCDPISGHVSLYWYRQALGQGPEFLTYFNYEAQQDKSGLPNDRFSAERPEGSISTLTIQRTEQRDSAMYRCASSRDRNTEAFFGQGTRLTVV.

This clone was observed a single time. This rearrangement joins TRBV7-2 to TRBJ2-7; D might be TRBD1 or TRBD2, each matching 5 bases. V dropped 3 bases and J dropped 8 bases, with 14 bases sitting between them. The CDR3 loop spans 13 amino acids. Germline V gene lookup returns CDR1 SGHTA and CDR2 FQGNSA. The CDR3 nucleotides are TGTGCCAGCAGCTTGGGGGATCGGGGTAAGCAGTACTTC. Translated, it gives CASSLGDRGKQYF.

V and J are TRBV7-2 and TRBJ2-5; D gene uncertain. Germline V gives CDR1 SGHTA, CDR2 FQGNSA. The germline V and J ends were trimmed by 5 bases and 5 bases, with 9 bases remaining between them. The CDR3 is 12 residues long. The CDR3 region has the DNA TGTGCCAGCAGCCTAGGTTCTGAGACCCAGTACTTC. It translates to CASSLGSETQYF.

This chain connects TRBV4-2 to TRBJ1-3; D is unresolved. V was trimmed by 0 bases and J by 4 bases, leaving 25 bases between them. Germline V gives CDR1 LGHNA, CDR2 YNFKEQ. The CDR3 sequence is 20 residues long. Here the CDR3 reads CASSQDRGVSRRAAGNTIYF. In nucleotides, the CDR3 is TGTGCCAGCAGCCAAGATCGAGGAGTTTCGAGGAGGGCGGCCGGAAACACCATATATTTT.

This chain uses TRBV4-3 with TRBJ2-5; D is uncertain. The J call could be wrong; TRBJ2-7 is a better fit for the DNA end. CDR1 LGHNA and CDR2 YSLEER come from the germline V gene. The CDR3 extends over 15 amino acids. DNA for the CDR3: TGCGCCAGCAGCCAAGGGGATTTGGGCGCTTACGAGCAGTACTTC. As protein: CASSQGDLGAYEQYF.

The chain employs TRBV27 and TRBJ1-6; D possibly corresponds to TRBD1 (6 bases). CDR1 MNHEY and CDR2 SMNVEV come from the germline V gene (reference sequence). This CDR3 has 18 amino acids. Deletions cut 1 base from V and 9 bases from J, with 22 bases between. CDR3 amino acids: CASSLFPPFQGRASPLHF. Written as DNA, the CDR3 is TGTGCCAGCAGTTTATTTCCCCCGTTTCAGGGGAGAGCTTCACCCCTCCACTTT.

This chain connects TRBV28 to TRBJ1-1; D is possibly TRBD1 (6 bases). This CDR3 is built from 14 residues. The germline gives CDR1 MDHEN, CDR2 SYDVKM. Trimming shortened V by 3 bases and J by 3 bases, and 11 bases separated the two germline ends. The CDR3 is CASSFGGLDTEAFF. The CDR3 nucleotides are TGTGCCAGCAGTTTCGGGGGGCTCGACACTGAAGCTTTCTTT.

The gene calls are TRBV9 and TRBJ2-2; 10 positions agree with TRBD1. V gave up 3 bases and J gave up 5 bases; unmatched junction bases: 4. The germline V gene has CDR1 SGDLS and CDR2 YYNGEE. The length of the CDR3 is 15 residues. CDR3 DNA: TGTGCCAGCAGCGCGGGACAGGGGAGAACCGGGGAGCTGTTTTTT. It encodes CASSAGQGRTGELFF.

The CDR3 nucleotides are TGTGCCAGCAGCCAAGATTATTCGCTAGCGGGTGTTCAAGAGACCCAGTACTTC. It yields the protein CASSQDYSLAGVQETQYF. The chain links TRBV4-2 to TRBJ2-5; 8 bases agree with TRBD2. The CDR3 is 18 residues long. The V and J ends lost 0 bases and 2 bases, in that order; junction bases with no gene match: 11. Germline assignment: CDR1 LGHNA and CDR2 YNFKEQ.